Listed here are 27 T cell receptor beta chains from one sample, sequenced in a study of blood T cell repertoires in COVID-19. Assay: immunoSEQ multiplex PCR; the TCRdb copy retains only in-frame clones and omits some. The sample contains about 440,000 clones, around 89% of which appear only once. The sample taken for sequencing was peripheral blood. The receptors here all came from a woman aged 25 to 39 with acute or convalescent COVID-19.

The genes are TRBV27 and TRBJ2-1; 12 positions match TRBD2. The CDR3 loop spans 16 amino acids. Trimming took 5 bases from V and 7 from J; bases not matched to a gene: 9. The germline gives CDR1 MNHEY, CDR2 SMNVEV (reference sequence). The DNA for the CDR3 is TGTGCCAGCAGTCCAAACCCTAGCGGGGGGGTGAATGAGCAGTTCTTC. The encoded protein is CASSPNPSGGVNEQFF.

The V and J genes are TRBV27 and TRBJ1-4; the D gene is possibly TRBD1 (5 bases). Germline V gives CDR1 MNHEY, CDR2 SMNVEV (reference sequence). Deletions cut 2 bases from V and 16 bases from J, with 17 bases between. The CDR3 totals 13 residues. CDR3 in DNA: TGTGCCAGCAGTTTAGTGCAGGGCAAAGAGGAGTTTTTT. Protein sequence: CASSLVQGKEEFF.

This chain joins TRBV20-1 and TRBJ1-1; no clear D gene. Germline lookup yields CDR1 DFQATT and CDR2 SNEGSKA (reference sequence). This CDR3 spans 11 amino acids. Trimming left V 5 bases short and J 6 bases short, with 10 bases between. The CDR3 sequence is CSAPVAAEAFF. The CDR3 DNA follows: TGCAGTGCTCCTGTCGCAGCTGAAGCTTTCTTT.

The chain links TRBV28 to TRBJ2-7, with 9 bases fitting TRBD1. The CDR3 totals 16 residues. The trim removed 2 bases at V and 2 bases at J, leaving 7 bases unmatched. Germline loops: CDR1 MDHEN, CDR2 SYDVKM. CDR3 region: CASSLGGTGLAYEQYF. In DNA, the CDR3 is TGTGCCAGCAGTTTAGGCGGGACAGGGTTGGCCTACGAGCAGTACTTC. The whole variable domain, remainder taken from reference TRBV28 and TRBJ2-7, is DVKVTQSSRYLVKRTGEKVFLECVQDMDHENMFWYRQDPGLGLRLIYFSYDVKMKEKGDIPEGYSVSREKKERFSLILESASTNQTSMYLCASSLGGTGLAYEQYFGPGTRLTVT.

J is TRBJ2-7 and V is TRBV5-1; 7 bases align to TRBD2. V lost 0 bases, J lost 3 bases, and 6 bases stayed unmatched. The CDR3 has 15 residues. Germline lookup yields CDR1 SGHRS and CDR2 YFSETQ. CDR3 amino acids: CASSLALAGFYEQYF. In DNA form, the CDR3 reads TGCGCCAGCAGCTTGGCGTTAGCGGGTTTCTACGAGCAGTACTTC.

The rearrangement joins TRBV27 to TRBJ2-5; D may be TRBD1 (6 bases). Germline CDR1 reads MNHEY; CDR2 reads SMNVEV (reference sequence). V lost 7 bases and J 2 bases, leaving 11 bases between the germline ends. This CDR3 has 13 amino acids. The CDR3 sequence: CASKGTNQETQYF. The CDR3 bases are TGTGCCAGCAAAGGGACAAATCAAGAGACCCAGTACTTC.

This rearrangement joins TRBV29-1 to TRBJ1-5; 7 nucleotides line up with TRBD1. Germline values: CDR1 SQVTM, CDR2 ANQGSEA. This CDR3 is 14 amino acids long. J gave up 5 bases and V 5 bases, and 9 bases lay outside the gene matches. Written as DNA, the CDR3 is TGCAGCGTTTCTTACAGGGGTGGGGATCAGCCCCAGCATTTT. Protein sequence: CSVSYRGGDQPQHF.

The rearrangement joins TRBV4-2 to TRBJ2-2, with D possibly being TRBD1 (5 bases). Trimming removed 6 bases from V and 1 base from J, with 15 bases in between. Germline-derived CDR1 and CDR2 are LGHNA and YNFKEQ. CDR3 length equals 16 residues. The CDR3 region is CASRQQGVGNTGELFF. In DNA form, the CDR3 reads TGTGCCAGCAGGCAACAAGGGGTCGGGAACACCGGGGAGCTGTTTTTT.

This clone was found a few times. The rearrangement joins TRBV5-6 to TRBJ1-6; 11 bases align to TRBD1. After removal of 4 bases from V and 8 bases from J, the junction contained 8 bases not matched to a gene. This CDR3 spans 16 amino acids. Germline V lookup: CDR1 SGHDT, CDR2 YYEEEE. The CDR3 loop is CASSRSWTGGDSPLHF. DNA of the CDR3: TGTGCCAGCAGCCGATCATGGACAGGGGGCGATTCACCCCTCCACTTT.

This chain connects TRBV30 to TRBJ2-7, with D possibly being TRBD1 (5 bases). The CDR3 runs to 11 residues. V was shortened by 8 bases and J by 6 bases, with 14 bases between the two germline ends. CDR1 and CDR2 from the germline V gene are GTSNPN and SVGIG (reference sequence). CDR3 protein: CALSQGGEQYF. The DNA for the CDR3 is TGTGCCCTGAGCCAGGGTGGCGAGCAGTACTTC.

V gene TRBV9 combines with J gene TRBJ1-1; TRBD1 matches at 8 bases. Germline CDR1 SGDLS, CDR2 YYNGEE. V dropped 0 bases and J dropped 6; count of bases not matched to a gene: 1. This CDR3 is 13 amino acids long. Here the CDR3 DNA reads TGTGCCAGCAGCGTAGTGACAGGGGCTGAAGCTTTCTTT. Its translation: CASSVVTGAEAFF.

The chain links TRBV9 to TRBJ1-1; tentatively, D is TRBD1 (5 bases). The V and J ends lost 0 bases and 0 bases respectively, with 12 bases between them. Germline-derived CDR1 and CDR2 are SGDLS and YYNGEE. CDR3 length: 16 amino acids. The CDR3 protein is CASSVAPGPMNTEAFF. Written as DNA, the CDR3 is TGTGCCAGCAGCGTAGCGCCAGGGCCTATGAACACTGAAGCTTTCTTT.

This clone was found once. V gene TRBV30 combines with J gene TRBJ2-7; 8 bases map to TRBD2. The length of the CDR3 is 14 residues. Germline CDR1 GTSNPN, CDR2 SVGIG (reference sequence). The trim removed 6 bases at V and 7 bases at J, leaving 14 bases unmatched. The DNA for the CDR3 is TGTGCCTGTTTTCCAGCGGGGGTAATCGGGGAGCAGTACTTC. This encodes CACFPAGVIGEQYF.

The chain uses TRBV7-9 and TRBJ2-2; 7 positions agree with TRBD1. The V segment lost 10 bases and the J segment 2 bases; nucleotides outside the gene matches: 7. There are 14 residues in the CDR3. Germline CDR1 SEHNR, CDR2 FQNEAQ (reference sequence). The CDR3 here is CAKGTDTNTGELFF. In nucleotides, the CDR3 is TGTGCCAAGGGGACAGACACTAACACCGGGGAGCTGTTTTTT.

The rearrangement joins TRBV10-3 to TRBJ2-3, with 8 nucleotides matching TRBD1. Germline values: CDR1 ENHRY, CDR2 SYGVKD. V trimming: 0 bases; J trimming: 5 bases; junction bases outside the gene matches: 13. The CDR3 has 18 amino acids. In nucleotides, the CDR3 is TGTGCCATCAGTGAGTCGACGGCCCGGCAGGGGGCGATAGATACGCAGTATTTT. Protein sequence: CAISESTARQGAIDTQYF.

The chain recombines TRBV6-6 with TRBJ2-1, with 9 bases identical to TRBD1. CDR1 MNHNY and CDR2 SVGAGI come from the germline V gene (reference sequence). CDR3 size: 17 residues. The J segment lost 9 bases and the V segment lost 5 bases, leaving 17 bases of the junction unmatched. The CDR3 DNA sequence: TGTGCCAGCAGTCCTCGCCTTCCGGGACAGGGTATTGGTGAGCAGTTCTTC. It specifies CASSPRLPGQGIGEQFF.

The chain combines TRBV19 with TRBJ1-5; D is unresolved. V lost 7 bases to trimming and J lost 0 bases, with 10 bases between them. Germline lookup yields CDR1 LNHDA and CDR2 SQIVND (reference sequence). The CDR3 has 14 residues. CDR3 amino acids: CASNTGYSNQPQHF. CDR3 nucleotide sequence: TGTGCCAGTAATACGGGGTATAGCAATCAGCCCCAGCATTTT.

This clone was seen a single time. The chain joins TRBV30 to TRBJ1-2, with a possible D match to TRBD1 (5 bases). The CDR3 covers 10 residues. V was pared by 7 bases and J by 7 bases, with 10 bases between. The V gene's germline CDR1 is GTSNPN and CDR2 SVGIG (reference sequence). This CDR3 is CAYQGTGYTF. The CDR3 DNA sequence: TGTGCCTACCAGGGAACTGGCTACACCTTC.

Only one count was recorded for this clone. The genes are TRBV5-8 and TRBJ2-7; D is perhaps TRBD2 (6 bases). V lost 4 bases and J lost 2, with 10 bases in between. The CDR3 contains 13 residues. The germline gives CDR1 SGHTS, CDR2 YDEGEE. The CDR3 nucleotides read TGTGCCAGCAGCGGGGGGTATCCCTACGAGCAGTACTTC. Encoded protein: CASSGGYPYEQYF.

The chain carries TRBV24-1 and TRBJ2-2; D is unclear. The CDR3 contains 17 residues. V was trimmed by 1 base and J by 1 base, leaving 12 bases between them. Germline loops: CDR1 KGHDR, CDR2 SFDVKD. DNA of the CDR3: TGTGCCACCAGTGATTTTGACTCCCTAGGGAACACCGGGGAGCTGTTTTTT. Translating it yields CATSDFDSLGNTGELFF.

The chain employs TRBV2 and TRBJ2-7; TRBD1 agrees at 7 bases. The CDR3 runs 16 residues. Germline V gives CDR1 SNHLY, CDR2 FYNNEI. V shed 6 bases and J 1 base; nucleotides not matched to a gene: 12. The CDR3 loop reads CASRKTGILISYEQYF. CDR3 bases: TGTGCCAGCAGGAAGACAGGGATATTGATTTCCTACGAGCAGTACTTC. The full variable domain, in which reference TRBV2 and TRBJ2-7 provide the parts outside the CDR3, is EPEVTQTPSHQVTQMGQEVILRCVPISNHLYFYWYRQILGQKVEFLVSFYNNEISEKSEIFDDQFSVERPDGSNFTLKIRSTKLEDSAMYFCASRKTGILISYEQYFGPGTRLTVT.

The chain has TRBV5-4 and TRBJ1-1, with TRBD1 matching over 8 bases. The germline V gene encodes CDR1 SGHNT and CDR2 YYREEE (reference sequence). This CDR3 comprises 18 residues. The V and J ends lost 1 base and 6 bases, in that order; junction bases with no gene match: 17. CDR3 residues: CASSLSQGALRTIAEAFF. CDR3 bases: TGTGCCAGCAGCTTGTCGCAGGGGGCGCTTAGGACAATCGCTGAAGCTTTCTTT.

The chain uses TRBV7-9 and TRBJ1-4; 9 nucleotides match TRBD1. Trimming cost V 1 base and J 0 bases; bases outside gene matches: 6. CDR1 and CDR2 (germline): SEHNR, FQNEAQ (reference sequence). The CDR3 covers 18 residues. CDR3 protein: CASSLVDRGLTTNEKLFF. The CDR3, as DNA: TGTGCCAGCAGCTTAGTGGACAGGGGACTTACAACTAATGAAAAACTGTTTTTT.

The chain uses TRBV9 and TRBJ2-3; 8 bases line up with TRBD2. The V gene's germline CDR1 is SGDLS and CDR2 YYNGEE. This CDR3 has 15 residues. V shed 2 bases and J 6 bases; nucleotides not matched to a gene: 8. The CDR3: CASSVRLGGADTQYF. The CDR3 nucleotides are TGTGCCAGCAGCGTCCGCCTCGGGGGGGCGGATACGCAGTATTTT.

The chain carries TRBV28 and TRBJ1-2, with a tentative D call TRBD1 (6 bases). Per germline, CDR1 MDHEN and CDR2 SYDVKM. CDR3 length: 15 residues. V was cut by 8 bases and J by 2 bases, with 18 bases left in between. The CDR3 reads CASRPGTRANYGYTF. Here the CDR3 DNA reads TGTGCCAGCCGACCCGGGACAAGGGCCAACTATGGCTACACCTTC.

The genes are TRBV30 and TRBJ2-3; D gene unclear. The CDR3 is 12 amino acids. Trimming cost V 0 bases and J 5 bases, with 6 bases left between them. Germline CDR1 is GTSNPN and CDR2 is SVGIG (reference sequence). DNA for the CDR3: TGTGCCTGGAGTGTAGCCCGAGATACGCAGTATTTT. As protein: CAWSVARDTQYF.

The chain couples TRBV5-6 to TRBJ1-2; TRBD1 matches at 9 bases. Germline CDR1 is SGHDT and CDR2 is YYEEEE. CDR3 length equals 17 residues. V shed 6 bases, J shed 6 bases, and the junction held 18 bases outside the gene matches. CDR3 amino acids: CASTDARRDRDMDGYTF. CDR3 nucleotide sequence: TGTGCCAGCACCGACGCGAGGCGGGACAGGGATATGGATGGCTACACCTTC. Full variable domain (remainder filled in from reference TRBV5-6 and TRBJ1-2): DAGVTQSPTHLIKTRGQQVTLRCSPKSGHDTVSWYQQALGQGPQFIFQYYEEEERQRGNFPDRFSGHQFPNYSSELNVNALLLGDSALYLCASTDARRDRDMDGYTFGSGTRLTVV.